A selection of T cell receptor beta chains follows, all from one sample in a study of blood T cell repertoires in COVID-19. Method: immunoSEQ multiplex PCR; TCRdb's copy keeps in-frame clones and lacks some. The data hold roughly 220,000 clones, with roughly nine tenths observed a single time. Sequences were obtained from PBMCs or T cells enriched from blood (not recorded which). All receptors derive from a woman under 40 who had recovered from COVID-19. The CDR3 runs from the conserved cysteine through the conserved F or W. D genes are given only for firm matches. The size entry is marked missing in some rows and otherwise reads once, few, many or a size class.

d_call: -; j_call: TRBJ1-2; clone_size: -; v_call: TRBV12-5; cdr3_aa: CASGFRGGPQPNYGYTF; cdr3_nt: TGTGCTAGTGGTTTCCGAGGTGGTCCTCAACCGAACTATGGCTACACCTTC
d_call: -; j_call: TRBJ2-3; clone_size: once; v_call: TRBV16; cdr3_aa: CASTRQSRGTDTQYF; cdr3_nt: TGTGCCAGCACCCGACAGTCCAGGGGCACAGATACGCAGTATTTT
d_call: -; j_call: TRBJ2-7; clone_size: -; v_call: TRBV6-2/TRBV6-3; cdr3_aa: CASSSGLKNRGSYEQYF; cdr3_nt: TGTGCCAGCAGTTCGGGACTCAAGAACAGGGGCTCCTACGAGCAGTACTTC
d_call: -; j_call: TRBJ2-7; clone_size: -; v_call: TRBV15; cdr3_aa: CATSRDWREGNYEQYF; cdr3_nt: TGTGCCACCAGCAGAGATTGGCGGGAAGGTAACTACGAGCAGTACTTC
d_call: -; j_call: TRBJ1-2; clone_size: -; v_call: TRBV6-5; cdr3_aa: CASSVSGNGYTF; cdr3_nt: TGTGCCAGCAGCGTCTCAGGAAATGGCTACACCTTC
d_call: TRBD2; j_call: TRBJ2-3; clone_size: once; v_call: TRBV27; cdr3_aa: CASSSPRTSLTDTQYF; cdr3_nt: TGTGCCAGCAGTTCCCCTAGGACTAGCCTCACAGATACGCAGTATTTT
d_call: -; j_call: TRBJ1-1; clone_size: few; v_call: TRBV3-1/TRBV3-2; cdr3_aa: CASSQAGNMNTEAFF; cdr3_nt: TGTGCCAGCAGCCAAGCGGGGAACATGAACACTGAAGCTTTCTTT
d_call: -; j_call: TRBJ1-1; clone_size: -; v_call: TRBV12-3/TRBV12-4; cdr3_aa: CASIDGIEAFF; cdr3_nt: TGTGCCAGCATAGACGGGATTGAAGCTTTCTTT
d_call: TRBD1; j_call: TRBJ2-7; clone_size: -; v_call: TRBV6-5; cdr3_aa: CASIQGTYEQYF; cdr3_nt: TGTGCCAGCATACAGGGGACCTACGAGCAGTACTTC
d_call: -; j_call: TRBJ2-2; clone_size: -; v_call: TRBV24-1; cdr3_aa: CATSARVGELFF; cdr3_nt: TGTGCCACCAGTGCCAGGGTCGGGGAGCTGTTTTTT
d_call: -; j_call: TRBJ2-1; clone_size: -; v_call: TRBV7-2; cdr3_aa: CASSSGLLNNEQFF; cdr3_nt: TGTGCCAGCAGCTCAGGTCTGCTTAACAATGAGCAGTTCTTC
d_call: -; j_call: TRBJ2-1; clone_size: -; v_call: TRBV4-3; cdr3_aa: CASSQAHFAAGSYNEQFF; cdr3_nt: TGCGCCAGCAGCCAAGCCCACTTCGCCGCGGGGTCCTACAATGAGCAGTTCTTC
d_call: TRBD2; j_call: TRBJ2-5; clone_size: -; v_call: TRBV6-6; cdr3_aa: CASRLADETQYF; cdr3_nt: TGTGCCAGCCGACTAGCGGATGAGACCCAGTACTTC
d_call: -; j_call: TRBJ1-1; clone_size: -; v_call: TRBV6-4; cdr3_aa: CASSDPKQGMNTEAFF; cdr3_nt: TGTGCCAGCAGTGACCCAAAACAGGGAATGAACACTGAAGCTTTCTTT
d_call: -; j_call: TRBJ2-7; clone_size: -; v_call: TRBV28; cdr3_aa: CASSPPMVRGYEQYF; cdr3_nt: TGTGCCAGCAGTCCCCCAATGGTTCGGGGGTACGAGCAGTACTTC
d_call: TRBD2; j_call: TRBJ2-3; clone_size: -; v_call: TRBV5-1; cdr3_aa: CATNTSLAGGTDTQYF; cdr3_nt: TGCGCCACCAATACCTCCCTAGCGGGGGGCACAGATACGCAGTATTTT
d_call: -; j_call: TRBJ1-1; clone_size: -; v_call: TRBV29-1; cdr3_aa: CSVCRDSDTEAFF; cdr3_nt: TGCAGCGTTTGTCGGGATTCGGACACTGAAGCTTTCTTT
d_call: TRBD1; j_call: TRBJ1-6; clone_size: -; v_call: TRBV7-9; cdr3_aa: CASSSGQWNSPLHF; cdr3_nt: TGTGCCAGCAGCTCGGGACAGTGGAATTCACCCCTCCACTTT
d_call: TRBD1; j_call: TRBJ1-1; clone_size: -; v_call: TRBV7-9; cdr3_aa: CASSWDSSTEAFF; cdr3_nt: TGTGCCAGCAGCTGGGACAGCAGCACTGAAGCTTTCTTT
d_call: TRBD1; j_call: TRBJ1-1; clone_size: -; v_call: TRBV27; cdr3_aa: CASSGWTGETGPEAFF; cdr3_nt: TGTGCCAGCAGTGGATGGACAGGGGAAACCGGGCCTGAAGCTTTCTTT
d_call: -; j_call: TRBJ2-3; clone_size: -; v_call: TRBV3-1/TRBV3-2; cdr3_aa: CASSPKGGFTDTQYF; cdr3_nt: TGTGCCAGCAGCCCGAAGGGCGGGTTTACAGATACGCAGTATTTT
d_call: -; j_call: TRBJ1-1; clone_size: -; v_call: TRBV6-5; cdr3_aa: CASSLSPGGNTEAFF; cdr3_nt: TGTGCCAGCAGTTTATCTCCGGGGGGCAACACTGAAGCTTTCTTT
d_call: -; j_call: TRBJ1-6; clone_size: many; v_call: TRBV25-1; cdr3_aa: CASRDTYNSPLHF; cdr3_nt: TGTGCCAGCAGAGACACTTATAATTCACCCCTCCACTTT
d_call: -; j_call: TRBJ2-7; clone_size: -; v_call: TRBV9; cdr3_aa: CASSPSRTGAGYEQYF; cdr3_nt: TGTGCCAGCAGCCCCTCCCGGACGGGCGCGGGCTACGAGCAGTACTTC
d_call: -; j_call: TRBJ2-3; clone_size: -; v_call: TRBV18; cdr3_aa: CASSPQGHTDTQYF; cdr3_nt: TGTGCCAGCTCACCGCAGGGGCACACAGATACGCAGTATTTT
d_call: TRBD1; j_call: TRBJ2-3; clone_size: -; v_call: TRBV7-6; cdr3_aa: CASSLAGQGGYADTQYF; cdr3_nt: TGTGCCAGCAGCTTAGCGGGTCAAGGGGGCTATGCAGATACGCAGTATTTT
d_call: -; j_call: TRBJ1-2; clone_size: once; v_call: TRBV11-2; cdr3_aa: CASSTRTGNYGYTF; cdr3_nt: TGTGCCAGCAGCACCCGAACAGGGAACTATGGCTACACCTTC
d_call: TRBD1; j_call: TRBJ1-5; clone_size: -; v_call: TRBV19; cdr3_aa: CASSDRTGVGQPQHF; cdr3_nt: TGTGCCAGTAGTGATCGGACAGGGGTCGGTCAGCCCCAGCATTTT
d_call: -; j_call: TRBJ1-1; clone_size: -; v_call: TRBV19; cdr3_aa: CASIHGRGTEAFF; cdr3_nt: TGTGCCAGTATCCACGGAAGGGGCACTGAAGCTTTCTTT
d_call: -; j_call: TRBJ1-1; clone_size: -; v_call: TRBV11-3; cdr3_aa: CASSYQRGTEAFF; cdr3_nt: TGTGCCAGCAGCTACCAGCGAGGAACTGAAGCTTTCTTT
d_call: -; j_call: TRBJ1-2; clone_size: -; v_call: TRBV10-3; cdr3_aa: CAISDGVRDGYTF; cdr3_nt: TGTGCCATCAGTGATGGGGTGAGGGATGGCTACACCTTC
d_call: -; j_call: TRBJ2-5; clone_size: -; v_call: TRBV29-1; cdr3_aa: CSVPDDRVGGQYF; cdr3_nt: TGCAGCGTGCCGGATGACAGGGTCGGGGGCCAGTACTTC
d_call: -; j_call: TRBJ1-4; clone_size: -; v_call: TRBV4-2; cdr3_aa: CASSQGLNRDMSEKLFF; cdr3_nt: TGTGCCAGCAGCCAGGGCTTAAACAGGGACATGAGTGAAAAACTGTTTTTT
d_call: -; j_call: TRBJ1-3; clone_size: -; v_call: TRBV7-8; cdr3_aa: CASSPTGNTIYF; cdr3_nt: TGTGCCAGCAGCCCCACTGGAAACACCATATATTTT
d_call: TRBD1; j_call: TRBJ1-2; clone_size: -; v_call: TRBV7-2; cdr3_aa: CASSLVQGTYGYTF; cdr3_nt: TGTGCCAGCAGCTTAGTACAGGGGACCTATGGCTACACCTTC
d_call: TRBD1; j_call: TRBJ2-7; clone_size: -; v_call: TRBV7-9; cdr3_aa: CASSSRQGQSSYEQYF; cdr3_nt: TGTGCCAGCAGCTCCAGACAGGGGCAAAGCTCCTACGAGCAGTACTTC
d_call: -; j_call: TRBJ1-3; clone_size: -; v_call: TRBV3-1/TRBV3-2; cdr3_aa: CASSQDPPGGGGNTIYF; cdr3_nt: TGTGCCAGCAGCCAAGATCCCCCCGGGGGGGGTGGAAACACCATATATTTT
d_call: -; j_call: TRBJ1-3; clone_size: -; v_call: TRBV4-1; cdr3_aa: CASSQFTGLSGNTIYF; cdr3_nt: TGCGCCAGCAGCCAATTCACAGGGCTCTCTGGAAACACCATATATTTT
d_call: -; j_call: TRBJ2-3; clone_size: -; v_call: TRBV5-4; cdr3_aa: CASSFDGSRTDTQYF; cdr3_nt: TGTGCCAGCAGCTTTGATGGCTCCCGAACAGATACGCAGTATTTT
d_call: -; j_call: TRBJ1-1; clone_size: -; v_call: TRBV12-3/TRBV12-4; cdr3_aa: CASRYLNTEAFF; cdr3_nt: TGTGCCAGCAGGTACTTGAACACTGAAGCTTTCTTT
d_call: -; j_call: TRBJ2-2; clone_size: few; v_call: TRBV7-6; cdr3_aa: CASSLRRIGQDYTGELFF; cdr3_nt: TGTGCCAGCAGCTTAAGGCGGATAGGGCAGGACTACACCGGGGAGCTGTTTTTT
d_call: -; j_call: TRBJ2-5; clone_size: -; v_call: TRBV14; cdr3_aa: CASSQVEETQYF; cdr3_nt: TGTGCCAGCAGCCAAGTCGAAGAGACCCAGTACTTC
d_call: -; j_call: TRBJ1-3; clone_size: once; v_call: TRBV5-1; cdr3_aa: CASSLGAFRDTIYF; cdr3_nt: TGCGCCAGCAGCTTGGGGGCGTTCCGAGACACCATATATTTT
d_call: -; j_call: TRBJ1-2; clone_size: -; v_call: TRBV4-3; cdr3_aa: CASSLAKVGVEGYTF; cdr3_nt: TGCGCCAGCAGCCTAGCAAAGGTCGGGGTTGAGGGCTACACCTTC
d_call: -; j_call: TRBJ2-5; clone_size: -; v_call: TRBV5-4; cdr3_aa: CASSFSSEGETQYF; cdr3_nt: TGTGCCAGCAGCTTCAGCAGTGAGGGCGAGACCCAGTACTTC
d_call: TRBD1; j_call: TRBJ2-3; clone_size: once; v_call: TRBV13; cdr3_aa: CASSLGQGGDTQYF; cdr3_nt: TGTGCCAGCAGCCTCGGACAGGGAGGAGATACGCAGTATTTT
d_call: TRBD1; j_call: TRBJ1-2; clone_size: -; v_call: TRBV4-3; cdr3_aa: CASSHGRVTGFNYGYTF; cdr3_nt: TGCGCCAGCAGCCACGGAAGAGTGACAGGGTTTAACTATGGCTACACCTTC
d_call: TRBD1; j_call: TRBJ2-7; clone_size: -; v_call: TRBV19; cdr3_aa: CASNPRQGRPF; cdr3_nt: TGTGCCAGTAATCCTAGACAGGGGAGGCCCTTC
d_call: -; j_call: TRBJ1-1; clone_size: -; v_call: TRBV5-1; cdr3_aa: CASSLEAGMNTEAFF; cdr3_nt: TGCGCCAGCAGCTTGGAGGCAGGGATGAACACTGAAGCTTTCTTT
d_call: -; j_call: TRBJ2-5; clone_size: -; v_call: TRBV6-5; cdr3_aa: CASSPGWGHETQYF; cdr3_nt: TGTGCCAGCAGCCCAGGCTGGGGACACGAGACCCAGTACTTC
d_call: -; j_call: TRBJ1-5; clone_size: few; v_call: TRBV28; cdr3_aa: CASSYADRYYSNQPQHF; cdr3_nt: TGTGCCAGCAGTTACGCGGACAGATATTATAGCAATCAGCCCCAGCATTTT
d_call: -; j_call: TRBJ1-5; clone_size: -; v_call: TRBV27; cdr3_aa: CASSGINQPQHF; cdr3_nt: TGTGCCAGCAGTGGCATAAATCAGCCCCAGCATTTT
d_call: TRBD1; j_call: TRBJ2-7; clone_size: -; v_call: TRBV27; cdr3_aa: CASSLEWQGAYEQYF; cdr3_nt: TGTGCCAGCAGTTTAGAGTGGCAGGGGGCCTACGAGCAGTACTTC
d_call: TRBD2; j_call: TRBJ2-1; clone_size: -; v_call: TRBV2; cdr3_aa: CASSENLAGRNEQFF; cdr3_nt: TGTGCCAGCAGTGAAAACCTAGCGGGGAGGAATGAGCAGTTCTTC
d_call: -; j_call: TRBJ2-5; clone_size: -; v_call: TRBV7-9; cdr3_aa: CASSLGDSYFQETQYF; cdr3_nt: TGTGCCAGCAGCTTAGGAGACAGTTATTTCCAAGAGACCCAGTACTTC
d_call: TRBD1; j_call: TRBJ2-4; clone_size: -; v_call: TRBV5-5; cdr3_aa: CASTKRDRADIQYF; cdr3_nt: TGTGCCAGCACCAAACGGGACAGGGCAGACATTCAGTACTTC